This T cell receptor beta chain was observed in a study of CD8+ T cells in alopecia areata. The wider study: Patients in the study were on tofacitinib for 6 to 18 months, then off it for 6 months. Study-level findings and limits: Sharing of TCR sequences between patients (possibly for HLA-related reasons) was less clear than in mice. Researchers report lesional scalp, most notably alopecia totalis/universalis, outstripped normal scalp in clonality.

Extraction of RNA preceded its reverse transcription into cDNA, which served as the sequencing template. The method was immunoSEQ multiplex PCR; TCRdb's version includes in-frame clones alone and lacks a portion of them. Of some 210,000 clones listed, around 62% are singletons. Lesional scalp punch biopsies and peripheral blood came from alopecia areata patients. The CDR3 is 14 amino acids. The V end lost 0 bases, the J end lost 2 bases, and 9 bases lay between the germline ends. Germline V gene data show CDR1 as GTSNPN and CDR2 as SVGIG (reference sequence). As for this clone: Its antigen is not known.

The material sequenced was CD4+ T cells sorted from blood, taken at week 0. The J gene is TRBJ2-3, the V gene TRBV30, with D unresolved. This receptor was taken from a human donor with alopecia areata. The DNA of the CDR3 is TGTGCCTGGAGTGTCCGGCTGAACACAGATACGCAGTATTTT. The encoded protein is CAWSVRLNTDTQYF.